This T cell receptor beta chain was captured by sequencing in a study of T cell responses to AZD1222 COVID-19 vaccine. Study results and caveats: Donors in the cohort were predominantly white British and more often female, and clonal diversity was possibly underestimated. Targets within unmutated variant regions were reportedly found for nearly half of spike-specific TCRs.

Trimming left V 0 bases short and J 1 base short, with 7 bases between. The CDR3 is 14 amino acids. Germline CDR1 SGHRS, CDR2 YFSETQ. Concerning this clone itself: The antigen remains unidentified.

Assay used: immunoSEQ multiplex PCR; TCRdb lists only in-frame clones, some missing. Seen here are 150,000 or so clones, nearly 90% observed once, and the top ten hold about 5%. The V gene is TRBV5-1, the J gene TRBJ1-1, with D unclear. The sequencing here drew on peripheral blood, taken on day 0 of AZD1222 vaccination. The TCR originated in an adult in good health. For the CDR3, the DNA is TGCGCCAGCAGCTTGGTGTCAGCGAACACTGAAGCTTTCTTT. Residues: CASSLVSANTEAFF.